The 29 T cell receptor beta chains below were found in one sample sequenced in a study of beta chain features in type 1 diabetes. Study-wide findings and caveats: A moderate, significant TCRB CDR3 shortening appeared in type 1 diabetes across four CD4+ subsets.

Antigens of these TCRs are unknown. All of the isolated RNA was reverse transcribed, so expressed TCRB transcripts were sequenced. Only in-frame clones appear in the TCRdb table, and some are missing; sequencing was by immunoSEQ multiplex PCR. The sample has some 250,000 clones, around 13% seen once; the top ten hold 0.019%. The sample comprised naive CD4+ T cells from blood. The receptors derive from a man aged 25-45 years with type 1 diabetes.

The V gene is TRBV6-6, the J gene TRBJ1-5; a weak D match, TRBD1 (6 bases). V gave up 3 bases and J gave up 0 bases, with 9 bases separating them. Germline values: CDR1 MNHNY, CDR2 SVGAGI (reference sequence). The CDR3 contains 15 residues. CDR3 loop: CASSYSDSSNQPQHF. The CDR3 nucleotides read TGTGCCAGCAGTTATTCGGACAGTAGCAATCAGCCCCAGCATTTT.

V usage is TRBV6-5 and J usage is TRBJ1-5; possibly TRBD1 for D (6 bases). V dropped 4 bases and J dropped 5 bases, with 12 bases sitting between them. Looked up from germline, CDR1 is MNHEY and CDR2 is SVGAGI. CDR3 length: 14 amino acids. The CDR3 bases are TGTGCCAGCAGTTCCGGACAGAGCTATCAGCCCCAGCATTTT. Amino acids: CASSSGQSYQPQHF.

The sample holds a few counts of this clone. The chain has TRBV7-9 and TRBJ2-1; 11 bases agree with TRBD2. V lost 5 bases and J lost 5; bases outside the gene matches: 5. Per the germline V gene, CDR1 is SEHNR and CDR2 is FQNEAQ (reference sequence). The CDR3 covers 15 residues. CDR3 region: CASSLSGRAHNEQFF. CDR3 nucleotide sequence: TGTGCCAGCAGCCTTAGCGGGAGGGCCCACAATGAGCAGTTCTTC.

This CDR3 reads CASARREIVADTQYF. The CDR3, as DNA: TGTGCCAGCGCAAGGAGGGAGATCGTCGCAGATACGCAGTATTTT. This chain connects TRBV13 to TRBJ2-3; D perhaps matches TRBD2 (6 bases). Germline V gene lookup returns CDR1 PRHDT and CDR2 FYEKMQ (reference sequence). V was pared by 8 bases and J by 4 bases, with 19 bases between. The CDR3 length is 15 residues.

The chain couples TRBV5-1 to TRBJ1-5; D not certain. V was pared by 4 bases and J by 4 bases, with 15 bases between. The CDR3 has 15 amino acids. Germline V lookup: CDR1 SGHRS, CDR2 YFSETQ. CDR3 sequence: CASSPGMAANQPQHF. CDR3 bases: TGCGCCAGCAGCCCGGGTATGGCAGCGAATCAGCCCCAGCATTTT.

DNA for the CDR3: TGCAGCGTTGAAAGGACAGGGCAAAACGAGCAGTACTTC. Residues: CSVERTGQNEQYF. The chain carries TRBV29-1 and TRBJ2-7, with 8 bases that match TRBD1. This CDR3 contains 13 residues. Looked up from germline, CDR1 is SQVTM and CDR2 is ANQGSEA. V shed 2 bases, J shed 5 bases, and the junction held 5 bases outside the gene matches.

V and J are TRBV30 and TRBJ1-2; D is uncertain. The germline V and J ends were trimmed by 4 bases and 3 bases, with 15 bases remaining between them. The germline V gene encodes CDR1 GTSNPN and CDR2 SVGIG (reference sequence). This CDR3 is 14 amino acids long. The CDR3 DNA reads as TGTGCCTGGACTCCAACCACTCCCCACTATGGCTACACCTTC. This translates into CAWTPTTPHYGYTF.

This chain uses TRBV10-3 with TRBJ2-3; 8 bases are shared with TRBD1. The length of the CDR3 is 13 residues. Germline V gene sequence: CDR1 ENHRY, CDR2 SYGVKD. V lost 5 bases and J lost 5; bases outside the gene matches: 3. In DNA form, the CDR3 reads TGTGCCATCAGTAGGGACAGGTTAGATACGCAGTATTTT. This codes for CAISRDRLDTQYF.

CDR3: CASSYSGTGGWGYTF. The CDR3 bases are TGTGCCAGCAGTTACTCCGGGACAGGGGGCTGGGGCTACACCTTC. The V gene is TRBV6-5, the J gene TRBJ1-2; 12 nucleotides agree with TRBD1. The V gene end was trimmed by 0 bases and the J gene end by 8 bases; junction bases not matched to a gene: 4. CDR3 size: 15 residues. From germline, CDR1 is MNHEY and CDR2 SVGAGI.

The rearrangement uses TRBV7-8 and TRBJ2-5, with 8 bases aligning to TRBD1. This CDR3 contains 15 residues. V lost 1 base, J lost 5 bases, and 6 bases stayed unmatched. Germline assignment: CDR1 SGHVS and CDR2 FQNEAQ. The CDR3 nucleotides are TGTGCCAGCAGCTTAGGGACAGGGTTTACGGAGACCCAGTACTTC. Residues: CASSLGTGFTETQYF.

The sample holds a few counts of this clone. The gene calls are TRBV5-1 and TRBJ2-3; D may be TRBD2 (6 bases). Deletions cut 1 base from V and 6 bases from J, with 9 bases between. The CDR3 has 13 residues. Per germline, CDR1 SGHRS and CDR2 YFSETQ. CDR3 protein: CASSLWGLDTQYF. As DNA, the CDR3 is TGCGCCAGCAGCTTGTGGGGACTCGATACGCAGTATTTT. Variable domain in full (rest from reference TRBV5-1 and TRBJ2-3): KAGVTQTPRYLIKTRGQQVTLSCSPISGHRSVSWYQQTPGQGLQFLFEYFSETQRNKGNFPGRFSGRQFSNSRSEMNVSTLELGDSALYLCASSLWGLDTQYFGPGTRLTVL.

The table lists this clone with a few counts. The DNA of the CDR3 is TGTGCCTGGACCCCCGGGGTTACTAATGAAAAACTGTTTTTT. It specifies CAWTPGVTNEKLFF. V gene TRBV30 combines with J gene TRBJ1-4; D gene ambiguous. The germline V gene has CDR1 GTSNPN and CDR2 SVGIG (reference sequence). The CDR3 sequence is 14 residues long. V lost 4 bases, J lost 2 bases, and 11 bases lay in between.

The sample holds a few counts of this clone. This sequence joins TRBV7-9 and TRBJ1-2; no clear D gene. Per the germline V gene, CDR1 is SEHNR and CDR2 is FQNEAQ (reference sequence). CDR3 size: 17 residues. Between the trimmed V and J ends, which lost 2 bases and 3 bases, there was a span of 19 bases. Written as DNA, the CDR3 is TGTGCCAGCAGCTTAAACGAGAGGGCCCCATCCCACTATGGCTACACCTTC. This sequence encodes CASSLNERAPSHYGYTF.

The chain employs TRBV29-1 and TRBJ2-2; the D is unclear. Germline CDR1 SQVTM, CDR2 ANQGSEA. This CDR3 has 14 amino acids. Trimming cost V 4 bases and J 1 base, with 10 bases left between them. The CDR3 region is CSVVRQENTGELFF. The CDR3 coding sequence is TGCAGCGTTGTCCGGCAGGAGAACACCGGGGAGCTGTTTTTT.

The chain couples TRBV5-1 to TRBJ2-1; possibly TRBD2 for D (5 bases). Germline values: CDR1 SGHRS, CDR2 YFSETQ. The CDR3 is 14 residues long. V lost 4 bases to trimming and J lost 7 bases, with 15 bases between them. CDR3 in DNA: TGCGCCAGCAGCCCGCAGGAGGCGGTAAATGAGCAGTTCTTC. As protein: CASSPQEAVNEQFF.

The genes are TRBV2 and TRBJ2-7; no reliable D call. Trimming shortened V by 6 bases and J by 7 bases, and 10 bases separated the two germline ends. Germline CDR1 SNHLY, CDR2 FYNNEI. The CDR3 has 11 amino acids. As DNA, the CDR3 is TGTGCCAGCAGCAGCGAGTGGGAGCAGTACTTC. Translated, it gives CASSSEWEQYF.

The chain carries TRBV6-1 and TRBJ1-1; D might be TRBD1 (5 bases). V was cut by 7 bases and J by 4 bases, with 16 bases left in between. The length of the CDR3 is 14 residues. CDR1 and CDR2 (germline): MNHNS, SASEGT. The CDR3 region is CASTWGDPVTEAFF. The CDR3 DNA is TGTGCCAGCACATGGGGGGACCCCGTCACTGAAGCTTTCTTT.

Only a few counts were recorded for this clone. CDR3 protein: CASSLGRGKNTEAFF. CDR3 nucleotides: TGTGCCAGCAGCTTAGGTCGGGGGAAGAACACTGAAGCTTTCTTT. The chain links TRBV7-9 to TRBJ1-1; D possibly corresponds to TRBD1 (5 bases). The V gene lost 1 base and the J gene lost 1 base, with 10 bases spanning the gap. CDR3 length equals 15 residues. The germline CDR1 and CDR2 sequences are SEHNR and FQNEAQ (reference sequence).

This clone was recorded a few times. The gene calls are TRBV5-1 and TRBJ2-5, with 8 bases that match TRBD2. Germline-derived CDR1 and CDR2 are SGHRS and YFSETQ. The CDR3 spans 16 residues. The V segment lost 3 bases and the J segment 0 bases; nucleotides outside the gene matches: 7. In DNA, the CDR3 is TGCGCCAGCAGCTCCCGGGTAGCGGGGAACCAAGAGACCCAGTACTTC. Its translation is CASSSRVAGNQETQYF.

The J gene is TRBJ1-1, the V gene TRBV18, with TRBD1 matching 8 bases. Looked up from germline, CDR1 is KGHSH and CDR2 is LQKENI. V shed 8 bases and J 0 bases; nucleotides not matched to a gene: 5. The CDR3 is 14 residues long. This CDR3 reads CASHGQGMNTEAFF. The CDR3 region has the DNA TGTGCCAGCCACGGACAGGGCATGAACACTGAAGCTTTCTTT.

This clone was observed a handful of times. Other DNA sequences from this sample encode an identical CDR3 as well. The chain couples TRBV5-1 to TRBJ1-5; 10 bases fit TRBD1. CDR1 is SGHRS, CDR2 YFSETQ, per germline. The trim removed 4 bases at V and 5 bases at J, leaving 3 bases unmatched. This CDR3 has 14 amino acids. The CDR3 spells CASSLGTGDQPQHF. CDR3 in DNA: TGCGCCAGCAGCCTCGGGACAGGGGATCAGCCCCAGCATTTT. The variable domain in full, with the rest retrieved from reference TRBV5-1 and TRBJ1-5, is KAGVTQTPRYLIKTRGQQVTLSCSPISGHRSVSWYQQTPGQGLQFLFEYFSETQRNKGNFPGRFSGRQFSNSRSEMNVSTLELGDSALYLCASSLGTGDQPQHFGDGTRLSIL.

Only a few counts were recorded for this clone. This chain links TRBV7-8 with TRBJ2-5, with 12 bases identical to TRBD1. The length of the CDR3 is 15 residues. Germline CDR1 and CDR2: SGHVS and FQNEAQ. V trimming: 5 bases; J trimming: 4 bases; junction bases outside the gene matches: 5. The CDR3 DNA sequence: TGTGCCAGCAGCGGGGGACAGGGGGCAGGAGAGACCCAGTACTTC. It yields the protein CASSGGQGAGETQYF.

The chain combines TRBV18 with TRBJ1-6; D is ambiguous. The V gene's germline CDR1 is KGHSH and CDR2 LQKENI. Trimming pared 0 bases from V and 8 bases from J, leaving 14 bases between. The CDR3 spans 16 residues. CDR3 sequence (DNA): TGTGCCAGCTCACCACCGGTTTCCGGGGAGGATTCACCCCTCCACTTT. This gives the protein CASSPPVSGEDSPLHF. Supplemented by reference TRBV18 and TRBJ1-6, the full variable domain reads NAGVMQNPRHLVRRRGQEARLRCSPMKGHSHVYWYRQLPEEGLKFMVYLQKENIIDESGMPKERFSAEFPKEGPSILRIQQVVRGDSAAYFCASSPPVSGEDSPLHFGNGTRLTVT.

The genes are TRBV18 and TRBJ1-5; tentative D call: TRBD1 (5 bases). Trimming removed 0 bases from V and 4 bases from J, with 7 bases in between. Germline V CDR1 and CDR2: KGHSH, LQKENI. This CDR3 is built from 14 residues. CDR3 residues: CASSPPGGNQPQHF. CDR3 DNA sequence: TGTGCCAGCTCACCACCGGGGGGGAATCAGCCCCAGCATTTT.

Notes on this clone: The same CDR3 arises from other DNA sequences in this sample as well. V usage is TRBV5-1 and J usage is TRBJ1-1; 8 bases fit TRBD1. Germline CDR1 and CDR2: SGHRS and YFSETQ. The CDR3 length is 14 residues. J lost 1 base, V lost 2 bases, and 1 base had no gene match. This CDR3 reads CASSLDRGNTEAFF. The CDR3 DNA reads TGCGCCAGCAGCTTAGACAGGGGGAACACTGAAGCTTTCTTT.

This clone was picked up a small number of times. The chain employs TRBV7-6 and TRBJ2-6; 8 bases are a match to TRBD1. The CDR3 is 16 amino acids. Germline-derived CDR1 and CDR2 are SGHVS and FNYEAQ. The ends lost 5 bases at V and 0 bases at J; junction bases unmatched: 3. The CDR3: CASSRTGGSGANVLTF. Here the CDR3 DNA reads TGTGCCAGCAGCCGCACAGGGGGCTCTGGGGCCAACGTCCTGACTTTC.

V gene TRBV6-6 combines with J gene TRBJ2-1, with 10 bases fitting TRBD2. The CDR3 is 14 amino acids. Germline V gene sequence: CDR1 MNHNY, CDR2 SVGAGI (reference sequence). V gave up 5 bases and J gave up 6 bases; unmatched junction bases: 4. This CDR3 is CASSRSGGRNEQFF. The CDR3 DNA follows: TGTGCCAGCAGTCGTAGCGGGGGGCGCAATGAGCAGTTCTTC.

The J gene is TRBJ1-2, the V gene TRBV5-1; TRBD1 agrees at 8 bases. The CDR3 is 14 residues long. The V and J ends lost 4 bases and 8 bases, in that order; junction bases with no gene match: 10. From germline, CDR1 is SGHRS and CDR2 YFSETQ. CDR3: CASSTGQVSGGYTF. DNA of the CDR3: TGCGCCAGCAGCACGGGACAGGTATCCGGAGGCTACACCTTC.

The chain carries TRBV21-1 and TRBJ1-2. TRBV21-1 is assigned pseudogene status. The CDR3 is 12 amino acids. The CDR3 loop reads CASTPGDYGYTF. The CDR3, as DNA: TGTGCCAGCACCCCCGGGGACTATGGCTACACCTTC.